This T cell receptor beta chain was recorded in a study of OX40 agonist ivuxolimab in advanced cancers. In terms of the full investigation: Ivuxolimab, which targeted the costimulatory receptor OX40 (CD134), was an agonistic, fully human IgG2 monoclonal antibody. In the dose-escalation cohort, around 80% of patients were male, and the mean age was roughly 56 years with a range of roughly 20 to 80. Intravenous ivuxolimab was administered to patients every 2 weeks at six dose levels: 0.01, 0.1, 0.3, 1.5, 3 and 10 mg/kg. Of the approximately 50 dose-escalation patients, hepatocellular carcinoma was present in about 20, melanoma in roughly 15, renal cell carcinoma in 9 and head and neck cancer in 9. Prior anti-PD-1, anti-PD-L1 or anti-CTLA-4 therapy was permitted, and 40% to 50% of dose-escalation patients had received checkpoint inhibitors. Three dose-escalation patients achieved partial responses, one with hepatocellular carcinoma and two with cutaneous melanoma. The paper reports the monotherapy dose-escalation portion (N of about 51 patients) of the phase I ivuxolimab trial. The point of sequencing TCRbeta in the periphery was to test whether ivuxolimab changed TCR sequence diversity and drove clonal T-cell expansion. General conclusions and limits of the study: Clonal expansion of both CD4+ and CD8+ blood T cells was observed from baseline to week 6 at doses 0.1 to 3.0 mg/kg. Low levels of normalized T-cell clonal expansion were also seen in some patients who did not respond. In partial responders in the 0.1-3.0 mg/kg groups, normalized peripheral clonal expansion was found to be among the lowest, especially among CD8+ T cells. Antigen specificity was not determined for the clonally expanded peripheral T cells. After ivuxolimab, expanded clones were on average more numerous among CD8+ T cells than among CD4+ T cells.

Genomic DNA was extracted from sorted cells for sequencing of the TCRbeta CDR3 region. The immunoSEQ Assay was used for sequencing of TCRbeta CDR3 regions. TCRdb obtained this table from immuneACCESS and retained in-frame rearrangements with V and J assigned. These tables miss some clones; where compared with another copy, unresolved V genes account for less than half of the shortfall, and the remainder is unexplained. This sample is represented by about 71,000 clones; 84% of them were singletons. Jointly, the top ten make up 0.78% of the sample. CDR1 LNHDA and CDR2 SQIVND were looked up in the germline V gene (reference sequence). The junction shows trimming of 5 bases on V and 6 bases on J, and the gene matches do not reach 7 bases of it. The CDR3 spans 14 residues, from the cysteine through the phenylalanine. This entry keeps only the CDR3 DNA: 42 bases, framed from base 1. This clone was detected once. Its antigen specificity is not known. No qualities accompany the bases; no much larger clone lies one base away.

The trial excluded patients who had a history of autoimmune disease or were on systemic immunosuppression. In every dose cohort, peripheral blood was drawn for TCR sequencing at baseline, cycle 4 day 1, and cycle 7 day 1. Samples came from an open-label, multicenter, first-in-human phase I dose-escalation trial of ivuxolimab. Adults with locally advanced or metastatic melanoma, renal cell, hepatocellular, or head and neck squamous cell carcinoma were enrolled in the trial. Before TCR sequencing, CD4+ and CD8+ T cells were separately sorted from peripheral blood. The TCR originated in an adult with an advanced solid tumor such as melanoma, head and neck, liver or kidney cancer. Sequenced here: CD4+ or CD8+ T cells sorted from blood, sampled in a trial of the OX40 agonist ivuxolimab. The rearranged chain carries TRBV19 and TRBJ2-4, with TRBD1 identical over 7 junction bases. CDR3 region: CASSQGAGGNIQYF. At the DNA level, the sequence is TGTGCCAGTAGTCAAGGGGCAGGGGGAAACATTCAGTACTTC.